The entry below describes one T cell receptor beta chain. Its antigen is not identified. This entry comes from a study of cytomegalovirus exposure and HLA in healthy donors. The study, taken as a whole, reports: Later analysis identified a missense DCLRE1C variant that was linked to TCR beta V- and J-gene trimming. In an earlier analysis, productive rearrangement rates for most beta V segments clustered near 87% or 30%. Among CMV-associated TCR beta chains, most appeared HLA-restricted in a later analysis.

It was with 60 Vbeta and 13 Jbeta primers that the PCR ran. Sequencing was performed with immunoSEQ multiplex PCR; in TCRdb, only in-frame clones are kept and a portion is missing. The sample consists of some 91,000 clones, around nine tenths of them appearing once. Donors likely had unrecorded immune exposures despite being nominally healthy when sampled. The sequenced material came from PBMCs. This sequence originates from a young man in good health and CMV-seropositive.

The CDR3 here is CASSIGQGRTEAFF. CDR3 DNA: TGCGCCAGCAGCATAGGACAGGGTAGGACTGAAGCTTTCTTT. This chain joins TRBV5-1 and TRBJ1-1; 8 positions match TRBD1. Germline V lookup: CDR1 SGHRS, CDR2 YFSETQ. CDR3 size: 14 residues. Germline trimming cut 4 bases from V and 5 bases from J; bases unmatched to any gene: 7.